The 26 T cell receptor beta chains in this list originate from one sample, sequenced in a study of T cell repertoires in aging, cancer and after chemotherapy. TRB rearrangements spanning V, D and J were amplified using mixed TRB-A/B primers. TCRdb reprocessed the multiplex PCR reads with MiXCR, giving one entry per CDR3 protein. The sample holds about 6,000 distinct CDR3 sequences, around 35% seen once. Peripheral blood genomic DNA, not sorted cells or RNA, was the template. The sequenced material came from blood. The receptors shown here come from a human donor with a blood cancer.

The J gene is TRBJ1-1, the V gene TRBV5-6, with 9 bases lining up with TRBD1. This CDR3 has 12 amino acids. CDR1 is SGHDT and CDR2 is YYEEEE in the germline V gene. The trim removed 4 bases at V and 6 bases at J, leaving 1 base unmatched. CDR3 loop: CASSRDRAEAFF. In DNA, the CDR3 is TGTGCCAGCAGCCGGGACAGGGCTGAAGCTTTCTTT.

V and J are TRBV18 and TRBJ2-7; weak D call: TRBD1 (5 bases). Trimming left V 2 bases short and J 3 bases short, with 14 bases between. Germline V CDR1 and CDR2: KGHSH, LQKENI. The CDR3 runs 15 residues. The CDR3 nucleotides read TGTGCCAGCTCACCAACACAGGAAGGGAACTACGAGCAGTACTTC. It codes for CASSPTQEGNYEQYF.

This clonotype was counted only a few times. The V gene is TRBV19, the J gene TRBJ2-3; 8 nucleotides match TRBD2. Losses at the gene ends were 4 bases for V and 1 base for J; bases not matched to a gene: 4. The CDR3 consists of 15 residues. Germline V gene sequence: CDR1 LNHDA, CDR2 SQIVND (reference sequence). The CDR3 protein is CASSRQAGGTDTQYF. The CDR3 coding sequence is TGTGCCAGTAGTAGACAAGCGGGAGGCACAGATACGCAGTATTTT.

This clonotype was seen more than once but under ten times. The V gene is TRBV6-1, the J gene TRBJ2-2; TRBD1 is a possible D gene (6 bases). CDR1 is MNHNS and CDR2 is SASEGT in the germline V gene. V was cut by 5 bases and J by 8 bases, with 15 bases left in between. CDR3 size: 14 residues. CDR3 in amino acids: CASSRMSGVGELFF. The CDR3 DNA reads as TGTGCCAGCAGTCGAATGTCAGGGGTGGGGGAGCTGTTTTTT.

By share, this clonotype counts as medium-sized. The gene calls are TRBV27 and TRBJ1-2; perhaps TRBD1 as D (6 bases). The CDR3 has 16 amino acids. The V end was cut by 5 bases, the J end by 7 bases, with 23 bases between. Germline-derived CDR1 and CDR2 are MNHEY and SMNVEV (reference sequence). The CDR3: CASSPPQPTGGIGYTF. The DNA of the CDR3 is TGTGCCAGCAGTCCCCCGCAGCCGACAGGAGGAATTGGCTACACCTTC.

The rearrangement links TRBV6-1 to TRBJ1-5, with a weak D call TRBD1 (5 bases). Per germline, CDR1 MNHNS and CDR2 SASEGT. CDR3 length equals 18 residues. V was trimmed by 3 bases and J by 2 bases, leaving 20 bases between them. The CDR3 protein is CASSDLKGSREGNQPQHF. CDR3 in DNA: TGTGCCAGCAGTGACCTTAAGGGGAGCCGGGAGGGCAATCAGCCCCAGCATTTT.

The chain has TRBV19 and TRBJ2-3, with no clear D. This CDR3 spans 13 amino acids. Germline values: CDR1 LNHDA, CDR2 SQIVND (reference sequence). V was pared by 5 bases and J by 1 base, with 7 bases between. In DNA, the CDR3 is TGTGCCAGTAGTGGACGTCGCACAGATACGCAGTATTTT. The encoded protein is CASSGRRTDTQYF.

This clonotype showed up just a few times. The gene calls are TRBV6-5 and TRBJ1-2; 10 positions match TRBD1. The germline V gene has CDR1 MNHEY and CDR2 SVGAGI. This CDR3 contains 12 residues. The J segment lost 10 bases and the V segment lost 2 bases, leaving 1 base of the junction unmatched. The CDR3 DNA reads TGTGCCAGCAGTTACGGACAGGGGGACTACACCTTC. Its translation is CASSYGQGDYTF.

This clonotype was counted a few times. The V and J genes are TRBV18 and TRBJ2-6; D perhaps matches TRBD1 (6 bases). Between the trimmed V and J ends, which lost 3 bases and 0 bases, there was a span of 21 bases. CDR3 size: 20 residues. The V gene's germline CDR1 is KGHSH and CDR2 LQKENI. The CDR3 sequence: CASSPLAPGQRVSGANVLTF. In DNA form, the CDR3 reads TGTGCCAGCTCACCTTTGGCCCCGGGACAAAGGGTCTCTGGGGCCAACGTCCTGACTTTC.

This chain joins TRBV20-1 and TRBJ2-3, with D hard to call. The CDR3 contains 12 residues. Germline V gives CDR1 DFQATT, CDR2 SNEGSKA (reference sequence). V lost 2 bases and J 0 bases, leaving 3 bases between the germline ends. The CDR3 protein is CSARYSTDTQYF. The CDR3 nucleotides are TGCAGTGCTAGATACAGCACAGATACGCAGTATTTT.

This clonotype came up a few times. The chain employs TRBV5-4 and TRBJ2-3; 8 nucleotides align to TRBD2. The CDR3 is made up of 15 amino acids. V shed 1 base, J shed 4 bases, and the junction held 5 bases outside the gene matches. Looked up from germline, CDR1 is SGHNT and CDR2 is YYREEE (reference sequence). This CDR3 is CASSLIGRAADTQYF. The CDR3, as DNA: TGTGCCAGCAGCTTGATCGGGAGGGCCGCAGATACGCAGTATTTT. Using reference TRBV5-4 and TRBJ2-3 for the parts outside the CDR3, the full variable domain is ETGVTQSPTHLIKTRGQQVTLRCSSQSGHNTVSWYQQALGQGPQFIFQYYREEENGRGNFPPRFSGLQFPNYSSELNVNALELDDSALYLCASSLIGRAADTQYFGPGTRLTVL.

This clonotype rates as medium-sized. The chain joins TRBV19 to TRBJ1-2; TRBD1 might be the D (5 bases). The CDR3 length is 11 residues. Between the trimmed V and J ends, which lost 9 bases and 13 bases, there was a span of 18 bases. Looked up from germline, CDR1 is LNHDA and CDR2 is SQIVND (reference sequence). For the CDR3, the DNA is TGTGCCAGCCCCGTAAGGGGAGATGGCACCTTC. It codes for CASPVRGDGTF.

This chain uses TRBV6-2 or TRBV6-3 with TRBJ2-3; 7 nucleotides agree with TRBD2. This CDR3 has 14 amino acids. V trimming: 6 bases; J trimming: 3 bases; junction bases outside the gene matches: 6. Germline V CDR1 and CDR2: MNHEY, SVGEGT. The CDR3 bases are TGTGCCAGCAGAGGGAGGCGGGGGACAGATACGCAGTATTTT. Its translation: CASRGRRGTDTQYF.

The chain links TRBV18 to TRBJ2-7; 9 bases fit TRBD2. After removal of 3 bases from V and 2 bases from J, the junction contained 14 bases not matched to a gene. This CDR3 has 18 amino acids. Looked up from germline, CDR1 is KGHSH and CDR2 is LQKENI. As DNA, the CDR3 is TGTGCCAGCTCACCGATTCAACCGAGCGGGAGGCTAGCCTACGAGCAGTACTTC. It is translated as CASSPIQPSGRLAYEQYF. Variable domain in full (rest from reference TRBV18 and TRBJ2-7): NAGVMQNPRHLVRRRGQEARLRCSPMKGHSHVYWYRQLPEEGLKFMVYLQKENIIDESGMPKERFSAEFPKEGPSILRIQQVVRGDSAAYFCASSPIQPSGRLAYEQYFGPGTRLTVT.

The chain recombines TRBV20-1 with TRBJ1-2, with 7 bases fitting TRBD1. This CDR3 is built from 13 residues. The germline V gene has CDR1 DFQATT and CDR2 SNEGSKA (reference sequence). V shed 4 bases and J 5 bases; nucleotides not matched to a gene: 7. The CDR3 DNA reads as TGCAGTGCTATAGGAGGGGGCGGGTATGGCTACACCTTC. Translation gives CSAIGGGGYGYTF.

This clonotype was found a few times. V usage is TRBV27 and J usage is TRBJ2-3; 9 nucleotides match TRBD2. Germline lookup yields CDR1 MNHEY and CDR2 SMNVEV (reference sequence). The CDR3 runs 17 residues. Germline trimming cut 4 bases from V and 0 bases from J; bases unmatched to any gene: 8. CDR3: CASSYSLAGTSTDTQYF. In DNA form, the CDR3 reads TGTGCCAGCAGTTACTCACTAGCGGGCACTAGCACAGATACGCAGTATTTT.

J is TRBJ1-5 and V is TRBV4-3; D perhaps matches TRBD1 (5 bases). Between the trimmed V and J ends, which lost 5 bases and 7 bases, there was a span of 15 bases. Per germline, CDR1 LGHNA and CDR2 YSLEER. The CDR3 runs 14 residues. The CDR3 protein is CASSRGSGYQPQHF. The CDR3, as DNA: TGCGCCAGCAGCAGGGGTTCGGGTTACCAGCCCCAGCATTTT.

Within the sample, this clonotype is medium-sized. The chain links TRBV29-1 to TRBJ2-1, with a tentative D call TRBD1 (6 bases). Germline V gene data show CDR1 as SQVTM and CDR2 as ANQGSEA. The CDR3 covers 13 residues. Trimming pared 7 bases from V and 5 bases from J, leaving 15 bases between. This chain's CDR3 is CSGRGAADNEQFF. The CDR3 nucleotides read TGCAGCGGCAGGGGTGCCGCAGACAATGAGCAGTTCTTC.

The chain links TRBV11-2 to TRBJ2-5; D possibly corresponds to TRBD2 (6 bases). Looked up from germline, CDR1 is SGHAT and CDR2 is FQNNGV. CDR3 length: 14 amino acids. V lost 5 bases and J lost 9, with 19 bases in between. CDR3: CASSPDPGVGAQYF. CDR3 nucleotide sequence: TGTGCCAGCAGCCCGGACCCGGGGGTGGGGGCCCAGTACTTC.

V usage is TRBV6-2 or TRBV6-3 and J usage is TRBJ2-3; D call uncertain. CDR3 length: 12 amino acids. The V end was cut by 5 bases, the J end by 6 bases, with 9 bases between. Germline V gene lookup returns CDR1 MNHEY and CDR2 SVGEGT. The CDR3, as DNA: TGTGCCAGCAGTGAATATTTGGATACGCAGTATTTT. Residues: CASSEYLDTQYF.

The sample holds a few counts of this clonotype. The V call is TRBV18, the J call TRBJ1-2; 8 nucleotides match TRBD1. V lost 3 bases and J lost 6; bases outside the gene matches: 6. Germline CDR1 is KGHSH and CDR2 is LQKENI. CDR3 length: 14 amino acids. DNA for the CDR3: TGTGCCAGCTCACCCCGGACAGGGAGAGATGGCTACACCTTC. It specifies CASSPRTGRDGYTF.

This clonotype was recorded a few times. The chain links TRBV18 to TRBJ2-7; possibly TRBD2 for D (5 bases). The CDR3 extends over 14 amino acids. Between the trimmed V and J ends, which lost 5 bases and 1 base, there was a span of 12 bases. The germline gives CDR1 KGHSH, CDR2 LQKENI. CDR3 DNA: TGTGCCAGCTCAGCTATACGGGAATCCTACGAGCAGTACTTC. Encoded protein: CASSAIRESYEQYF.

This clonotype was seen a few times. The chain is built from TRBV29-1 and TRBJ1-3; tentative D call: TRBD1 (5 bases). The CDR3 runs 15 residues. Trimming took 7 bases from V and 3 from J, leaving 19 bases between them. Looked up from germline, CDR1 is SQVTM and CDR2 is ANQGSEA. CDR3 sequence: CSADTPGGVGNTIYF. For the CDR3, the DNA is TGCAGCGCCGATACCCCGGGGGGTGTTGGAAACACCATATATTTT.

This clonotype was found a few times. The chain uses TRBV5-6 and TRBJ2-3; the D gene is possibly TRBD2 (5 bases). Germline V CDR1 and CDR2: SGHDT, YYEEEE. Trimming stripped 0 bases from V and 0 bases from J, with 8 bases between. There are 15 residues in the CDR3. The CDR3 nucleotides read TGTGCCAGCAGCTTGGTGCGGACTAGCACAGATACGCAGTATTTT. Translation: CASSLVRTSTDTQYF.

The J gene is TRBJ1-1, the V gene TRBV5-5, with D uncertain. The V end was cut by 4 bases, the J end by 0 bases, with 13 bases between. Germline V CDR1 and CDR2: SGHKS, YYEKEE (reference sequence). The CDR3 runs to 15 residues. CDR3 in DNA: TGTGCCAGCAGCCCATTGACAAGCATGAACACTGAAGCTTTCTTT. Amino acids: CASSPLTSMNTEAFF.

The gene calls are TRBV20-1 and TRBJ2-7; no firm D call. CDR1 and CDR2 from the germline V gene are DFQATT and SNEGSKA (reference sequence). The CDR3 spans 15 residues. V shed 0 bases and J shed 1 base, with 13 bases lying between them. The DNA for the CDR3 is TGCAGTGCTAGAGATTTTGGCAGGAGATCCTACGAGCAGTACTTC. Its translation is CSARDFGRRSYEQYF.